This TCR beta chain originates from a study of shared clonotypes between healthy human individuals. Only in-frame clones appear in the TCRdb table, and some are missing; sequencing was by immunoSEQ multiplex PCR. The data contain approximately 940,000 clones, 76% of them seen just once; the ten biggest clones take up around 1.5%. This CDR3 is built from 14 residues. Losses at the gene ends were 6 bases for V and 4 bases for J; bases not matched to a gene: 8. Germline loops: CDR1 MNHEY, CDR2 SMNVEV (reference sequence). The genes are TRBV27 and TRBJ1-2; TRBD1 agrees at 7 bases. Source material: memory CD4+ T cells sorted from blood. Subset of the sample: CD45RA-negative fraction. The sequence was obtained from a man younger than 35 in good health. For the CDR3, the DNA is TGTGCCAGCAGCCCCCCGGGACAGCTCTATGGCTACACCTTC. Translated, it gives CASSPPGQLYGYTF.